This T cell receptor (beta chain) came from a study of T cells expressing NK-cell markers. Study-level background: The authors derived TCR beta repertoires from sorted CD3+CD56+NKG2C+, CD3+CD56+NKG2C- and CD3+CD56-NKG2C+ T cells. Whole-study findings and limits: In several donors, dominant clonotypes made up roughly 25-60.1% of CD3+CD56-NKG2C+ cells. In a handful of donors, dominant CD3+CD56+NKG2C+ clones formed about 1.0-7.0% of CD8+ cells.

On this clonotype itself: Its antigen is undetermined.

The CDR3 runs 17 residues. The V gene's germline CDR1 is MNHNS and CDR2 SASEGT. Using the 5' RACE reads, TCRdb records one entry per CDR3 protein without DNA. The sample has 400,000 to 450,000 distinct CDR3 sequences. The sample taken for sequencing was blood T cells: a sorted CD56 or NKG2C T cell subset, CD4+ or CD8+ T cells, or bulk PBMC T cells (not recorded which). The gene calls are TRBV6-1 and TRBJ1-6; no DNA is available, so the TRBD1 call from TCRdb remains unchecked. The sequence came from a woman between 18 and 70 years old in good health. The chain's CDR3 is CASRREGTWSYNSPLHF.